This record covers a single T cell receptor (beta chain). Its matching antigen is unknown. The data belong to a study of T cell responses to AZD1222 COVID-19 vaccine. Across the whole study: Investigators merged groups given second doses at roughly 4 or roughly 12 weeks.

The data were produced by immunoSEQ multiplex PCR, yet TCRdb's version contains in-frame clones alone and is incomplete. The sample shows fewer than 110,000 clones, 80% to 90% of them seen only once. Study-wide points: Nearly half of the spike-specific TCRs reportedly recognize variant regions that carry no mutations. Spike-specific TCR breadth and depth rose after two AZD1222 doses.

This sample comprised peripheral blood, obtained on day 0 of AZD1222 vaccination. The origin of this receptor is an adult in good health.

The chain's CDR3 is CASSSYNSPLHF. CDR3 DNA sequence: TGTGCCAGCAGTTCGTATAATTCACCCCTCCACTTT. The V gene is TRBV28, the J gene TRBJ1-6; D is uncertain. The CDR3 has 12 residues. Trimming cost V 4 bases and J 4 bases, with 2 bases left between them. Germline assignment: CDR1 MDHEN and CDR2 SYDVKM.